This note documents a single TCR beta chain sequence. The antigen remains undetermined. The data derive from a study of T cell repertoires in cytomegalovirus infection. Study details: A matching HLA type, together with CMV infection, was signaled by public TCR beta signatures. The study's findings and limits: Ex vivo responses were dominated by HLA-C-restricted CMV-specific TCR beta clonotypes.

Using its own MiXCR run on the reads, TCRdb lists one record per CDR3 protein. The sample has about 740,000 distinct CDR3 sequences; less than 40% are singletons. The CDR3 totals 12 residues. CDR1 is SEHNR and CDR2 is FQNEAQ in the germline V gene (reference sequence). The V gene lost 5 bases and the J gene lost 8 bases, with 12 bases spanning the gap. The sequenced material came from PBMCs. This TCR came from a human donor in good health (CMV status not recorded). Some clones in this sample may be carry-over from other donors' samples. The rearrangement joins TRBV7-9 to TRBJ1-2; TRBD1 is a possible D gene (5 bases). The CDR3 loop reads CASSPGLGGYTF. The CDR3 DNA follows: TGTGCCAGCAGCCCGGGGCTGGGCGGCTACACCTTC.